This T cell receptor beta chain originates from a study of T cells after yellow fever vaccination. For the study at large: Preparation used SMART-Seq v4 Ultra Low Input for the low-cell-number fractions.

The study's findings and limits: Any FACS-sorted repertoire could hold abundant clonotypes that contaminate it from the bulk population. Among primary-vaccination clones, most reappeared after the booster, at 95% to 96% for CD4 and roughly 90% for CD8.

The TCR cDNA carried a universal primer site and UMIs from 5'RACE template switching. Each CDR3 protein is one row after TCRdb ran MiXCR on the 5' RACE reads. The sample has 75,000 to 100,000 distinct CDR3 sequences, roughly 9% seen once. The CDR3 sequence is 14 residues long. Germline CDR1 MGHRA, CDR2 YSYEKL. Trimming removed 3 bases at V and 3 bases at J, with 9 bases between. Sequencing used CD8+ T cells not binding an NS4B(214-222) dextramer, sorted from PBMCs, obtained approximately 15 days after the first yellow fever vaccination. The V gene is TRBV4-1, the J gene TRBJ2-4; a weak D match, TRBD2 (5 bases). The TCR comes from a man aged 18 to 29 who received the YFV17D yellow fever vaccine. CDR3 amino acids: CASSQVLVKNIQYF. Written as DNA, the CDR3 is TGCGCCAGCAGCCAGGTACTAGTCAAAAACATTCAGTACTTC.